This T cell receptor beta chain was captured by sequencing in a study of blood T cell repertoires in COVID-19. Study at large: PBMCs, B-cell-depleted T cells, or T cells were the source of the cDNA or gDNA that made up the material.

As originally analysed: Estimation of nucleated cell counts was performed using reference gene primer amplification. Generated by immunoSEQ multiplex PCR, the TCRdb table keeps only in-frame clones and is missing some. The V and J calls and clone size come from that table; D and trimming were worked out from the DNA. The sample holds more than 85,000 clones, approximately 84% seen once. Germline loops: CDR1 LGHNT, CDR2 FRNRAP. This CDR3 has 13 amino acids. V was cut by 6 bases and J by 4 bases, with 9 bases left in between. The chain uses TRBV12-5 and TRBJ2-2; D unclear. The receptor comes from a human donor in a cohort sampled during active COVID-19. Sequenced material: peripheral blood. The DNA for the CDR3 is TGTGCTAGTGGCCCCCCACTCACCGGGGAGCTGTTTTTT. It translates to CASGPPLTGELFF.